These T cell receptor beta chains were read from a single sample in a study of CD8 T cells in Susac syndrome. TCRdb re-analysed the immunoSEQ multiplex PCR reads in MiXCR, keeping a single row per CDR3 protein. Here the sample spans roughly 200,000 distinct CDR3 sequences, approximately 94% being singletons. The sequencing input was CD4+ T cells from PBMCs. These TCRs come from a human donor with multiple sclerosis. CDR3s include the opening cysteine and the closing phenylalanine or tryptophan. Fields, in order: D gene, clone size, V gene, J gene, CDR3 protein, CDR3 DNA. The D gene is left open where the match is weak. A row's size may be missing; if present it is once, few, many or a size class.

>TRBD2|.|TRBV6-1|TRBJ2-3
CASSEIAGRANTQYF
TGTGCCAGCAGTGAAATAGCGGGGAGAGCAAATACGCAGTATTTT
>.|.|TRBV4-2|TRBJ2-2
CASSQGRGLDTGELFF
TGTGCCAGCAGCCAAGGACGGGGGTTGGACACCGGGGAGCTGTTTTTT
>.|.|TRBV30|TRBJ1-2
CAWNGQSYGYTF
TGTGCCTGGAACGGGCAAAGCTATGGCTACACCTTC
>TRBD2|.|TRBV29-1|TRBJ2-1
CSAPSGTSGVAVF
TGCAGCGCTCCTTCCGGGACTAGCGGGGTTGCGGTCTTC
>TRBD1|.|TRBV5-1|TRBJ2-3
CASSSPGTGKVDTQYF
TGCGCCAGCAGCTCCCCGGGGACAGGGAAGGTAGATACGCAGTATTTT
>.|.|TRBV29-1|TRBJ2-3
CSVARLRDTQYF
TGCAGCGTTGCACGGTTGCGGGATACGCAGTATTTT
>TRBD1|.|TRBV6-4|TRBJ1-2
CASSDGQGVYGYTF
TGTGCCAGCAGTGACGGACAGGGCGTCTATGGCTACACCTTC
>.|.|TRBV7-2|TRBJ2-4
CASSLGTGLLAKNIQYF
TGTGCCAGCAGCTTGGGCACAGGACTGCTAGCCAAAAACATTCAGTACTTC
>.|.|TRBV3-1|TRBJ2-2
CASSQVGSRYLTGELFF
TGTGCCAGCAGCCAAGTAGGAAGTCGCTACCTCACCGGGGAGCTGTTTTTT
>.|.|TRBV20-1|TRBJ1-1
CSASPDSLNTEAFF
TGCAGTGCTAGCCCGGACAGTCTTAACACTGAAGCTTTCTTT
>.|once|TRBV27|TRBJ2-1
CASSRQRGGESIINEQFF
TGTGCCAGCAGTCGTCAGAGGGGGGGTGAGTCTATTATCAATGAGCAGTTCTTC
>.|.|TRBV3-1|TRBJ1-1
CASSQRVNTEAFF
TGTGCCAGCAGCCAACGGGTTAACACTGAAGCTTTCTTT
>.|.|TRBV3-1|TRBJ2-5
CASSQREETQYF
TGTGCCAGCAGCCAGCGGGAAGAGACCCAGTACTTC
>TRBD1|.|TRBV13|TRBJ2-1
CASRLITGEHEQFF
TGTGCCAGCAGGCTCATCACAGGGGAACATGAGCAGTTCTTC
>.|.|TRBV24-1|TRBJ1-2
CATSDRQGWSGYTF
TGTGCCACCAGTGACCGTCAGGGTTGGTCGGGCTACACCTTC
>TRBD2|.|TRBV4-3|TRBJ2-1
CASSQGTLAGGPGEQFF
TGCGCCAGCAGCCAAGGAACCCTAGCGGGGGGGCCGGGTGAGCAGTTCTTC
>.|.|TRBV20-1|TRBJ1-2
CSAGGVPLLGYTF
TGCAGTGCTGGGGGGGTCCCCCTGCTTGGCTACACCTTC
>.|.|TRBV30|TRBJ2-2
CAWSRQFANTGELFF
TGTGCCTGGAGTCGGCAGTTCGCGAACACCGGGGAGCTGTTTTTT
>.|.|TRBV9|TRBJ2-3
CASSVGGAIPTDTQYF
TGTGCCAGCAGCGTAGGGGGCGCAATTCCCACAGATACGCAGTATTTT
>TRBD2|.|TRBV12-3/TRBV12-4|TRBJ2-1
CASSMGLAGVNEQFF
TGTGCCAGCAGTATGGGACTAGCGGGTGTAAATGAGCAGTTCTTC
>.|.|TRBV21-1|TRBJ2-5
CASSHAAGAGETQYF
TGTGCCAGCAGTCATGCCGCGGGGGCAGGGGAGACCCAGTACTTC
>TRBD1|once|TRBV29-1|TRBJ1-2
CSVTHTGDGYTF
TGCAGCGTTACCCACACAGGGGATGGCTACACCTTC
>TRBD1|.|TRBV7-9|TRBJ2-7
CASTEPGQGFHEQYF
TGTGCCAGCACCGAACCGGGACAGGGTTTCCACGAGCAGTACTTC
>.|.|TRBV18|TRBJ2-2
CASSPEGYGELFF
TGTGCCAGCTCACCGGAGGGGTACGGGGAGCTGTTTTTT
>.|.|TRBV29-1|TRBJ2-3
CSVDNPGRGITDTQYF
TGCAGCGTTGACAACCCAGGAAGAGGGATCACAGATACGCAGTATTTT
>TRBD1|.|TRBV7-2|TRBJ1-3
CASSLRGADTIYF
TGTGCCAGCAGCCTCAGGGGGGCGGACACCATATATTTT
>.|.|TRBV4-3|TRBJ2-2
CASSHRAQTGELFF
TGCGCCAGCAGCCACCGGGCCCAAACCGGGGAGCTGTTTTTT
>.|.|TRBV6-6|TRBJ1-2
CASTSVQGSRGGYTF
TGTGCCAGCACCTCCGTACAGGGCTCCCGGGGTGGCTACACCTTC
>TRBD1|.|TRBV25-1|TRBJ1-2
CASSDLGTDNYGYTF
TGTGCCAGCAGTGATCTGGGGACAGATAACTATGGCTACACCTTC
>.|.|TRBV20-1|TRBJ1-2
CSAVIPDKTYGYTF
TGCAGTGCCGTGATCCCTGACAAAACTTATGGCTACACCTTC
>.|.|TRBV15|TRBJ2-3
CATRKSLSGFTDTQYF
TGTGCCACCAGAAAGAGCTTGTCGGGCTTCACAGATACGCAGTATTTT
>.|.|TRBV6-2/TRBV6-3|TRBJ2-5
CASRGGPETQYF
TGTGCCAGCAGAGGGGGGCCTGAGACCCAGTACTTC
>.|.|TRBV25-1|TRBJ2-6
CASSDSTAGANVLTF
TGTGCCAGCAGTGATTCGACGGCTGGGGCCAACGTCCTGACTTTC
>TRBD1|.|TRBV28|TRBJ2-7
CASSPHRTGSSYEQYF
TGTGCCAGCAGTCCGCATCGGACAGGGAGCTCCTACGAGCAGTACTTC
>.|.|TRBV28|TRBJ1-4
CASSRFGSSNEKLFF
TGTGCCAGTAGCCGGTTTGGCAGCTCGAATGAAAAACTGTTTTTT
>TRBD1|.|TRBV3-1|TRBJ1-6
CASSQKGQGGTPLHF
TGTGCCAGCAGCCAAAAGGGACAGGGTGGGACACCCCTCCACTTT
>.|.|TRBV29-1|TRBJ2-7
CSVAVRGDSYEQYF
TGCAGCGTTGCGGTCAGGGGGGACTCCTACGAGCAGTACTTC
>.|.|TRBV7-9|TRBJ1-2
CASSANRVWGYTF
TGTGCCAGCAGCGCAAACAGGGTCTGGGGCTACACCTTC
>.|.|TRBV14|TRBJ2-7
CASSQDLSRVRYF
TGTGCCAGCAGCCAAGACTTAAGCAGGGTGAGGTACTTC
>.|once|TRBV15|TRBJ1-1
CATSRDLARRSNTEAFF
TGTGCCACCAGCAGAGATCTGGCGCGGCGGTCGAACACTGAAGCTTTCTTT
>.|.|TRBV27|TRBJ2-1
CASSPTPRVDEQFF
TGTGCCAGCAGTCCCACCCCCAGAGTCGATGAGCAGTTCTTC
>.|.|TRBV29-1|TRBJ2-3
CSVISTDTQYF
TGCAGCGTAATTAGCACAGATACGCAGTATTTT
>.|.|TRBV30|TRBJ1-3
CACRESGNTIYF
TGTGCCTGCAGGGAATCCGGAAACACCATATATTTT
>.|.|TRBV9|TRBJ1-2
CASTGGDYGYTF
TGTGCCAGCACTGGAGGGGACTATGGCTACACCTTC
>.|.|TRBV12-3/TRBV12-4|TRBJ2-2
CASSLVGSNGELFF
TGTGCCAGCAGTTTGGTGGGTTCGAACGGGGAGCTGTTTTTT
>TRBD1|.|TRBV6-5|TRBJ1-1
CASSYRATGRTEAFF
TGTGCCAGCAGTTACAGAGCGACAGGGCGGACTGAAGCTTTCTTT
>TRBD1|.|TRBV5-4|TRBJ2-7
CASGRDRDHEQYF
TGTGCCAGCGGCCGGGACAGGGACCACGAGCAGTACTTC
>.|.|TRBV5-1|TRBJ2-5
CASSTGQGAGETQYF
TGCGCCAGCAGCACCGGACAGGGAGCGGGGGAGACCCAGTACTTC
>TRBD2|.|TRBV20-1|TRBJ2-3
CSARRRGATDTQYF
TGCAGTGCTAGAAGGCGGGGGGCCACAGATACGCAGTATTTT
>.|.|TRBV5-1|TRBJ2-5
CASSLGAGAGEEETQYF
TGCGCCAGCAGCTTGGGCGCGGGGGCGGGCGAAGAAGAGACCCAGTACTTC
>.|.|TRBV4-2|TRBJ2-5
CASSQGSQQETQYF
TGTGCCAGCAGCCAAGGATCCCAGCAAGAGACCCAGTACTTC
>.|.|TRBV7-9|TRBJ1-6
CASSLLPGSPLHF
TGTGCCAGCAGCTTACTCCCTGGGTCACCCCTCCACTTT